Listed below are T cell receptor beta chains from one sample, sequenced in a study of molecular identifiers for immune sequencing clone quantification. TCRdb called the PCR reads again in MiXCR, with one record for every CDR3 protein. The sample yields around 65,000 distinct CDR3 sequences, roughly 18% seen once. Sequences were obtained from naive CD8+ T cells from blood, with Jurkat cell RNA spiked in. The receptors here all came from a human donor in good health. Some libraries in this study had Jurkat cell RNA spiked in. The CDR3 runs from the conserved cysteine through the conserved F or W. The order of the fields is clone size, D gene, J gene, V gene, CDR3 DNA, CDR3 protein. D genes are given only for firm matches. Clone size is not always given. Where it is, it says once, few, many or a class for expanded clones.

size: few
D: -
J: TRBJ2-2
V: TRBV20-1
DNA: TGCAGTGCTAGTCCGGAGGCGGTGGACACCGGGGAGCTGTTTTTT
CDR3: CSASPEAVDTGELFF

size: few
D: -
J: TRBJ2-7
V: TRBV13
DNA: TGTGCCAGCAGCTTACCTCCCAGGGAGCAGTACTTC
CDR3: CASSLPPREQYF

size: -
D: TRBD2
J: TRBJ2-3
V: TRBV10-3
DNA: TGTGCCATCAGTGGACTCTTAGCGGGAGGGTCCCCAGATACGCGGTATTTT
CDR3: CAISGLLAGGSPDTRYF

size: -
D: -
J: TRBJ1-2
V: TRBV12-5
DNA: TGTGCTAGTGGTTTGGACTCCAGGACAGACTATGGCTACACCTTC
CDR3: CASGLDSRTDYGYTF

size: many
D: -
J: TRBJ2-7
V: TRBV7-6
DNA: TGTGCCAGCAGCCCGGAGGCGTCATTTGGGTACGAGCAGTACTTC
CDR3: CASSPEASFGYEQYF

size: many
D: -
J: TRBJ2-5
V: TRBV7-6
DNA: TGTGCCAGCAGCATATGGACCCTTCAGGAGACCCAGTACTTC
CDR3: CASSIWTLQETQYF

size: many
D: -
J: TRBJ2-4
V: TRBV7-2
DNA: TGTGCCAGCATGGACCTAGCCAAAAACATTCAGTACTTC
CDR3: CASMDLAKNIQYF

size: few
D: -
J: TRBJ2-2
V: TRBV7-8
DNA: TGTGCCAGCAGCGCCGGCGTGTCGGCCGGGGAGCTGTTTTTT
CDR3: CASSAGVSAGELFF

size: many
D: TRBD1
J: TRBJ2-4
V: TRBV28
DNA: TGTGCCAGCAGTTCCCGGACAGGAGCCAAAAACATTCAGTACTTC
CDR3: CASSSRTGAKNIQYF

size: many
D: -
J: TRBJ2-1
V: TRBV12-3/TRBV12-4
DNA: TGTGCCAGCAGTTTTCGGTTCGGACGGACGTTCTCCTACAATGAGCAGTTCTTC
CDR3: CASSFRFGRTFSYNEQFF

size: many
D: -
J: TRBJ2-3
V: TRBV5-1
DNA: TGCGCCAGCAGCTTGGAGCAGGACCCAGATACGCAGTATTTT
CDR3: CASSLEQDPDTQYF

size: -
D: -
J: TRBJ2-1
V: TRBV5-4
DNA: TGTGCCAGCAGCTCCGAATTCAGCTCCTACAATGAGCAGTTCTTC
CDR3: CASSSEFSSYNEQFF

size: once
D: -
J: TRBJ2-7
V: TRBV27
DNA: TGTGCCAGCAGTCTATCGGGACTGGGGTACGAGCAGTACTTC
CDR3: CASSLSGLGYEQYF

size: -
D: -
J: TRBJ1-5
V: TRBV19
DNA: TGTGCCAGTAGTATAATGAGGAGCCCAGATCAGCCCCAGCATTTT
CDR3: CASSIMRSPDQPQHF

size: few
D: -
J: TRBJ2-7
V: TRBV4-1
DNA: TGCGCCAGCAGCCAAGGTTATCGGGGGCTCTACGAGCAGTACTTC
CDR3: CASSQGYRGLYEQYF

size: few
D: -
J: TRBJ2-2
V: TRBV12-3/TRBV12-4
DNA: TGTGCCAGCAGCCCGGGAGTGACCGGGGAGCTGTTTTTT
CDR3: CASSPGVTGELFF

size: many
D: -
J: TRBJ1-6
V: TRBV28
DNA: TGTGCCAGCAGCCCTTCAGGGGTGAGGAATTCACCCCTCCACTTT
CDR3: CASSPSGVRNSPLHF

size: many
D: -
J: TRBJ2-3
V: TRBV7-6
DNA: TGTGCCAGCAGCTGGACGATAACAGATACGCAGTATTTT
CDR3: CASSWTITDTQYF

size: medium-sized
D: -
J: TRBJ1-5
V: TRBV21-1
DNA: TGTGCCAGCAGCAAGTTACCTGGTTATAGCAATCAGCCCCAGCATTTT
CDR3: CASSKLPGYSNQPQHF

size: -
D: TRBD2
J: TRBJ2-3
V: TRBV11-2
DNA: TGTGCCAGCAGCCCGCGGGCTAGCGGGACTATAGATACGCAGTATTTT
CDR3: CASSPRASGTIDTQYF

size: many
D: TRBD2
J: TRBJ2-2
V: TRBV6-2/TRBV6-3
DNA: TGTGCCAGCAGTGGACTAGCGGACAACACCGGGGAGCTGTTTTTT
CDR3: CASSGLADNTGELFF

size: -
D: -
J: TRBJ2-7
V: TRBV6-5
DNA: TGTGCCACCAACCCCCGTGATGGACAGTCTGGGGTACGAACCTACGAGCAGCACTTC
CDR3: CATNPRDGQSGVRTYEQHF

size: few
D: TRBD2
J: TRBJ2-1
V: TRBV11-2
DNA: TGTGCCAGCAGCTTATTCGGGGGGGACCGTGAGCAGTTCTTC
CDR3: CASSLFGGDREQFF

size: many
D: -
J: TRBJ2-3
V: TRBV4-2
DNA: TGTGCCAGCAGCCAAGAAGTTGGGCTAGTATTTGATACGCAGTATTTT
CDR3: CASSQEVGLVFDTQYF

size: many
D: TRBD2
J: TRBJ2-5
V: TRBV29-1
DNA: TGCAGCGTTGAAGTGGCGGGAGTTGAGGAGACCCAGTACTTC
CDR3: CSVEVAGVEETQYF

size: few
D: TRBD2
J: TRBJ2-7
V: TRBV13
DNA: TGTGCCAGCAGCGTTAGCGGGAGCGAGCAGTACTTC
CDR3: CASSVSGSEQYF

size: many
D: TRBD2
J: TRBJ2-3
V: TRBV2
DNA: TGTGCCAGCAGAGGGACTAGTCGCGGTAACACAGATACGCAGTATTTT
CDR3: CASRGTSRGNTDTQYF

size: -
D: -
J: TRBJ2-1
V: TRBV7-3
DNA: TGTGCCAGCAGCCCCTACTTTGGACATCTCAATGAGCAGTTCTTC
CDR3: CASSPYFGHLNEQFF

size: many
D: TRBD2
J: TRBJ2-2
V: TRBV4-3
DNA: TGCGCCAGCAGCCAAGAACTACTAGCGGGAGAGATCGGGGAGCTGTTTTTT
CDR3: CASSQELLAGEIGELFF

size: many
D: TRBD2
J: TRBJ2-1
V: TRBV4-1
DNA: TGCGCCAGCACCGGGACTAACTACAATGAGCAGTTCTTC
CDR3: CASTGTNYNEQFF

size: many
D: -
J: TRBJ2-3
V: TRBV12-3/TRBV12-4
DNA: TGTGCCAGCACCCGTGGGGACCGAGGGAGCTTTTCCCCAGATACGCAGTATTTT
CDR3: CASTRGDRGSFSPDTQYF

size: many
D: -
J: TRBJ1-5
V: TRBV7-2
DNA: TGTGCCAGCAGCTTAGCGATATTAGGGGGCAATCAGCCCCAGCATTTT
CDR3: CASSLAILGGNQPQHF

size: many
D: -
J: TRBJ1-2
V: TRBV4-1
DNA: TGCGCCAGCAGCCCCCGGTCTGGGCAGGGGTATGGCTACACCTTC
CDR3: CASSPRSGQGYGYTF

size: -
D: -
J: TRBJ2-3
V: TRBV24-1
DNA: TGTGCCACCAGTGATTTGGGAGGGGGCTTGTTGTCAGATACGCAGTATTTT
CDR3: CATSDLGGGLLSDTQYF

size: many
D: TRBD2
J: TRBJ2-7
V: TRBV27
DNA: TGTGCCAGCAGTCGGGAGGGGCCCTCCTACGAGCAGTACTTC
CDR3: CASSREGPSYEQYF

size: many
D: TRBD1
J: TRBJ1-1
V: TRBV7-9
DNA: TGTGCCAGCAGCCCCGGGACAGACGAAGCTTTCTTT
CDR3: CASSPGTDEAFF

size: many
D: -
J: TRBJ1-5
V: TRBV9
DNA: TGTGCCAGCAGCGACGGACAGTCCAGCAATCAGCCCCAGCATTTT
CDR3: CASSDGQSSNQPQHF

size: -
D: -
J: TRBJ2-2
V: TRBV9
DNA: TGTGCCAGCAGCGTATGGATGGGGGACCGGGAGCTGTTTTTT
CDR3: CASSVWMGDRELFF

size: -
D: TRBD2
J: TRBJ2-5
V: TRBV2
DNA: TGTGCCAGCTTCCTAGCGGCCCAAGAGACCCAGTACTTC
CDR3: CASFLAAQETQYF

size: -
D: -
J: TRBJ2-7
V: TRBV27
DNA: TGTGCCAGCAGTGGCCCTAGTTACGAGCAGTACTTC
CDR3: CASSGPSYEQYF

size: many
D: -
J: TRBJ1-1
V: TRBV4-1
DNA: TGCGCCAGCAGCCATCGGGACTGGGCTCCCGAGGACACTGAAGCTTTCTTT
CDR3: CASSHRDWAPEDTEAFF

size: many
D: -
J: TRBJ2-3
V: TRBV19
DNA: TGTGCCAGTAGTATAGGGACTACAAGCACAGATACGCAGTATTTT
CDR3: CASSIGTTSTDTQYF

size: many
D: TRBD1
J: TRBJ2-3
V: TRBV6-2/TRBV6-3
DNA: TGTGCCAGCAAATCCGGGACAGGGGACGCCGATACGCAGTATTTT
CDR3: CASKSGTGDADTQYF

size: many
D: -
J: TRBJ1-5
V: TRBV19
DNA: TGTGCCAGTAGTATAGATATTGGTAGCAATCAGCCCCAGCATTTT
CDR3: CASSIDIGSNQPQHF

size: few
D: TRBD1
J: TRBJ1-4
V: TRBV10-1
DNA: TGCGCCAGCAGCCGGACAGGGCGAGACGAAAAACTGTTTTTT
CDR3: CASSRTGRDEKLFF

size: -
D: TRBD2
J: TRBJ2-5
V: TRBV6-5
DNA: TGTGCCAGCAGCTCCGGACTAGCGGGAGGTTTTAAGTACTTC
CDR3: CASSSGLAGGFKYF

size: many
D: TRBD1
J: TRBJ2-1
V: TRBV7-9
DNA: TGTGCCAGCAGCTCGTCCCCGGGGGCGGACAGGGCCTACAATGAGCAGTTCTTC
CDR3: CASSSSPGADRAYNEQFF

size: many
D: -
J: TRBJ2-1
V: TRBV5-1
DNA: TGCGCCAGCAGCTTTTTTCCCGACGGCAATGAGCAGTTCTTC
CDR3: CASSFFPDGNEQFF

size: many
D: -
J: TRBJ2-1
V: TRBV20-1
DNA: TGCAGTGCAAATGGGGGGGCGAGCTCCTACAATGAGCAGTTCTTC
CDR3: CSANGGASSYNEQFF

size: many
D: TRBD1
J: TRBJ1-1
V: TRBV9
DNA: TGTGCCAGCAGCGTAGTGGGACAGGGTTTTGCGAACACTGAAGCTTTCTTT
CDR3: CASSVVGQGFANTEAFF

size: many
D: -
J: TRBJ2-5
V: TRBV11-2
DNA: TGTGCCAGCAGCCCCAGAGACCAACCCGCGGGGCGGGGTCCTCAAGAGACCCAGTACTTC
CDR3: CASSPRDQPAGRGPQETQYF

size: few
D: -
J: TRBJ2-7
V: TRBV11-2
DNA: TGTGCCAGCAGCCTGACTGATGGGATACCCGAGCAGTACTTC
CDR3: CASSLTDGIPEQYF

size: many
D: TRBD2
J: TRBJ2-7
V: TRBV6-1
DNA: TGTGCCAGCAAGGGGACTAGCGGGGGGAACGAGCAGTACTTC
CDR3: CASKGTSGGNEQYF

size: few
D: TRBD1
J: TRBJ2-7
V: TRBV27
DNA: TGTGCCAGCAGCCTATTCAGGGGGTACGAGCAGTACTTC
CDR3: CASSLFRGYEQYF

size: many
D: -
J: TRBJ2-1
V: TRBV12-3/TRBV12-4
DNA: TGTGCCAGCACCTGGGTGCAGGGTTACAATGAGCAGTTCTTC
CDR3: CASTWVQGYNEQFF

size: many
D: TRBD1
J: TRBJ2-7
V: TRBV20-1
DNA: TGCAGTGCTAGAGGGACAGGGTCCTACGAGCAGTACTTC
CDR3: CSARGTGSYEQYF

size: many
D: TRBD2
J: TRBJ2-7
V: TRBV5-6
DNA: TGTGCCAGCAGCTTGGCTGCGGGGGGCGGCTCCTACGAGCAGTACTTC
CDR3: CASSLAAGGGSYEQYF

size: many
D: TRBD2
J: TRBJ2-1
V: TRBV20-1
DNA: TGCAGTGCTATAAGTGGGACTAGCGGTTACAATGAGCAGTTCTTC
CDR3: CSAISGTSGYNEQFF

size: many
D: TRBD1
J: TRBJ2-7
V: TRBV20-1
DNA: TGCAGTGCTATCAAACAGGGGGGAGGCTACGAGCAGTACTTC
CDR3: CSAIKQGGGYEQYF